The text below deals with one T cell receptor beta chain. This specimen belongs to a study of blood T cell repertoires in COVID-19. On the study more broadly: The samples span acute and convalescent COVID-19 from the United States, Italy and Spain. T cells, B-cell-depleted T cells, or PBMCs provided the cDNA or gDNA that served as material.

The CDR3 is 15 amino acids. V dropped 4 bases and J dropped 4; count of bases not matched to a gene: 10. Germline values: CDR1 SGHKS, CDR2 YYEKEE (reference sequence). Study processing details: Estimated nucleated cell counts came from reference gene primer amplification. The data were produced by immunoSEQ multiplex PCR, yet TCRdb's version contains in-frame clones alone and is incomplete. V and J calls and clone size follow that table, whereas D and trimming were derived from the DNA. Of around 97,000 clones listed, 70% to 90% are singletons. Sequenced input: peripheral blood. The rearrangement links TRBV5-5 to TRBJ2-5; TRBD1 matches at 7 bases. This clonotype was sampled from a man aged 50-59 years in a cohort sampled during active COVID-19. The CDR3 nucleotides read TGTGCCAGCAGCCCCCCATCCGGGACAGTAGAGACCCAGTACTTC. This encodes CASSPPSGTVETQYF. The variable domain in full, with the rest retrieved from reference TRBV5-5 and TRBJ2-5, is DAGVTQSPTHLIKTRGQQVTLRCSPISGHKSVSWYQQVLGQGPQFIFQYYEKEERGRGNFPDRFSARQFPNYSSELNVNALLLGDSALYLCASSPPSGTVETQYFGPGTRLLVL.